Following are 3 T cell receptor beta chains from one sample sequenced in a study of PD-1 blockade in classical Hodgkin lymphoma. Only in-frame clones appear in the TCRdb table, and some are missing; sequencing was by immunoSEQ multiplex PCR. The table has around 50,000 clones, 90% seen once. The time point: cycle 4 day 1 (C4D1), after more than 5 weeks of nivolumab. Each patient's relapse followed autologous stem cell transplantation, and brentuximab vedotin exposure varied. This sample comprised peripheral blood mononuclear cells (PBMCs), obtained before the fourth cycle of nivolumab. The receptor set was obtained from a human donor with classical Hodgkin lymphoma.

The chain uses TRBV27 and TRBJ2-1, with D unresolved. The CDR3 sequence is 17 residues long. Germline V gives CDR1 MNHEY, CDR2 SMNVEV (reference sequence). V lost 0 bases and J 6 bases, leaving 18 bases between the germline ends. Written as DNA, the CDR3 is TGTGCCAGCAGTTTATCGAACAGCCTGAGCTGGGGCAATGAGCAGTTCTTC. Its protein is CASSLSNSLSWGNEQFF.

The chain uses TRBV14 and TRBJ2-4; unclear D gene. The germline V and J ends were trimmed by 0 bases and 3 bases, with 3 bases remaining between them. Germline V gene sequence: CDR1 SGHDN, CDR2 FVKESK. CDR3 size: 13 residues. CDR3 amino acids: CASSQDNKNIQYF. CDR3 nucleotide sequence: TGTGCCAGCAGCCAAGACAACAAAAACATTCAGTACTTC. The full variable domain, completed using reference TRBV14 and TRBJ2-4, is EAGVTQFPSHSVIEKGQTVTLRCDPISGHDNLYWYRRVMGKEIKFLLHFVKESKQDESGMPNNRFLAERTGGTYSTLKVQPAELEDSGVYFCASSQDNKNIQYFGAGTRLSVL.

This chain's CDR3 is CASSQGWDRGGQETQYF. As DNA, the CDR3 is TGCGCCAGCAGCCAAGGCTGGGACAGGGGGGGACAAGAGACCCAGTACTTC. The chain is built from TRBV4-1 and TRBJ2-5; 11 nucleotides align to TRBD1. The germline CDR1 and CDR2 sequences are MGHRA and YSYEKL. CDR3 size: 17 residues. Losses at the gene ends were 1 base for V and 2 bases for J; bases not matched to a gene: 6.